Sequencing of this T cell receptor (beta chain) was carried out in a study of high-grade serous ovarian cancer treatment subgroups. Study-level results: Higher neoantigen levels went with greater TCR clonal relatedness. Different patients shared almost no repertoire; same-patient tumors shared 0.11 to 0.79.

Profiled with immunoSEQ multiplex PCR; TCRdb holds only in-frame clones, not every one. The table lists 2,000 or so clones, approximately 70% of them singletons. A few counts support this clone. The antigen remains undetermined. CDR3 length: 14 amino acids. V was cut by 1 base and J by 6 bases, with 12 bases left in between. CDR1 and CDR2 from the germline V gene are SGHVS and FNYEAQ. Tumor samples were taken before definitive surgery or chemotherapy. The receptor was derived from a human donor with high-grade serous ovarian cancer. V and J are TRBV7-6 and TRBJ2-5, with no clear D. Sequenced: tumor tissue. DNA of the CDR3: TGTGCCAGCAGCTTAGGGGCGCTTGAAAAGACCCAGTACTTC. It specifies CASSLGALEKTQYF.